Included here is one T cell receptor (beta chain) sequence, with context. Its antigen is not known. The repertoire was sequenced with immunoSEQ multiplex PCR; TCRdb's copy has only in-frame clones and lacks some. The sample contains approximately 19,000 clones, about 93% of which appear only once. The data stem from a study of graft-versus-host responses after intestinal transplantation. As for the study in general: Multivisceral, liver-intestinal, or isolated intestinal transplants were received by the recipients. Recipients were all induced with anti-thymocyte globulin, then given tacrolimus and steroids for about three years. The study's findings and limits: Some GvH clones were seen earlier in gut or blood, suggesting intestinal origin.

Germline values: CDR1 MDHEN, CDR2 SYDVKM. The CDR3 is 13 amino acids. Losses at the gene ends were 6 bases for V and 1 base for J; bases not matched to a gene: 0. This TCR derives from a human patient who received an intestinal transplant, so some T cells may come from the graft donor. Specimen: PBMCs, collected less than 400 days after transplant. The gene calls are TRBV28 and TRBJ2-3, with TRBD2 identical over 8 bases. The CDR3 reads CASRTSGTDTQYF. The CDR3 coding sequence is TGTGCCAGCAGGACTAGCGGCACAGATACGCAGTATTTT.